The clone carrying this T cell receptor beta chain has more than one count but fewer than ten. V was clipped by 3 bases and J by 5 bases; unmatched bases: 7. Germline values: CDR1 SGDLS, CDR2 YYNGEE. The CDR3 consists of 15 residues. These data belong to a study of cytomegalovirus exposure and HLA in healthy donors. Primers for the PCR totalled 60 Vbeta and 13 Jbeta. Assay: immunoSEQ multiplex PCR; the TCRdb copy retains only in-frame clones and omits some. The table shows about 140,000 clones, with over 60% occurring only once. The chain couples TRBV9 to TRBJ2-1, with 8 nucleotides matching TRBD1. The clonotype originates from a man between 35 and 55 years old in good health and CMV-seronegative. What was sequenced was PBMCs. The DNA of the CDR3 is TGTGCCAGCAGCGCGTCAGGGGGCTCGGACAATGAGCAGTTCTTC. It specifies CASSASGGSDNEQFF.